These 29 T cell receptor beta chains originate from one sample sequenced in a study of T cell responses to AZD1222 COVID-19 vaccine. Libraries were prepared by immunoSEQ multiplex PCR; TCRdb keeps only in-frame clonotypes and omits some of them. The sample holds 100,000 to 150,000 clones, 75% to 95% seen once. The sequencing used peripheral blood, collected on day 0 of AZD1222 vaccination. These receptors all come from an adult in good health.

The chain couples TRBV30 to TRBJ1-2, with D tentatively TRBD1 (5 bases). Trimming stripped 1 base from V and 4 bases from J, with 10 bases between. The CDR3 sequence is 13 residues long. CDR1 GTSNPN and CDR2 SVGIG come from the germline V gene (reference sequence). The CDR3 here is CAWSGQGGYGYTF. CDR3 bases: TGTGCCTGGAGTGGGCAGGGAGGCTATGGCTACACCTTC.

V and J are TRBV28 and TRBJ1-4; possibly TRBD1 for D (5 bases). Trimming pared 8 bases from V and 8 bases from J, leaving 15 bases between. The CDR3 has 13 amino acids. Looked up from germline, CDR1 is MDHEN and CDR2 is SYDVKM. CDR3 DNA sequence: TGTGCCAGCGGGCTCAGGGAGCGGGAAAAACTGTTTTTT. Translating gives CASGLREREKLFF.

V is TRBV11-1 and J is TRBJ1-2; TRBD1 matches 7 bases. Per germline, CDR1 SGHAT and CDR2 FQDESV (reference sequence). J was trimmed by 6 bases and V by 4 bases; bases with no gene match: 11. This CDR3 is built from 15 residues. The CDR3: CASSSRDSKPDGYTF. CDR3 coding DNA: TGTGCCAGCAGCTCCCGGGACAGCAAGCCAGATGGCTACACCTTC.

J is TRBJ1-5 and V is TRBV4-2, with TRBD1 as a possible D gene (5 bases). There are 14 residues in the CDR3. V lost 4 bases and J lost 3, with 10 bases in between. CDR1 LGHNA and CDR2 YNFKEQ come from the germline V gene. The CDR3: CASSPDRYNQPQHF. The DNA of the CDR3 is TGTGCCAGCAGCCCCGACAGATACAATCAGCCCCAGCATTTT.

The V call is TRBV27, the J call TRBJ1-5; tentatively, D is TRBD1 (5 bases). The germline CDR1 and CDR2 sequences are MNHEY and SMNVEV (reference sequence). The CDR3 loop spans 15 amino acids. The V and J ends lost 6 bases and 0 bases respectively, with 12 bases between them. The CDR3 is CASSWGGYSNQPQHF. CDR3 in DNA: TGTGCCAGCAGCTGGGGGGGGTATAGCAATCAGCCCCAGCATTTT.

This chain links TRBV28 with TRBJ1-4; 9 bases are a match to TRBD1. The CDR3 sequence is 15 residues long. After removal of 7 bases from V and 8 bases from J, the junction contained 11 bases not matched to a gene. Germline V gene lookup returns CDR1 MDHEN and CDR2 SYDVKM. Here the CDR3 reads CASTPTLDRGEKLFF. DNA for the CDR3: TGTGCCAGCACCCCGACACTGGACAGGGGCGAAAAACTGTTTTTT.

The chain combines TRBV2 with TRBJ1-5; D gene ambiguous. CDR3 length equals 14 residues. Germline V gives CDR1 SNHLY, CDR2 FYNNEI. The ends were cut back, 6 bases at V and 0 bases at J, with 9 bases in the middle. CDR3 sequence (DNA): TGTGCCAGCAGATGGAGTCATAGCAATCAGCCCCAGCATTTT. Protein product: CASRWSHSNQPQHF.

J is TRBJ2-7 and V is TRBV28, with 11 bases aligning to TRBD2. The CDR3 is made up of 19 amino acids. From germline, CDR1 is MDHEN and CDR2 SYDVKM. V was pared by 1 base and J by 0 bases, with 11 bases of the junction left unmatched. The CDR3 DNA reads as TGTGCCAGCAGTTTATATTGGGGATCTAGCGGGGGGTTCTCCTACGAGCAGTACTTC. Translating it yields CASSLYWGSSGGFSYEQYF.

The genes are TRBV28 and TRBJ2-3; TRBD1 might be the D (5 bases). Germline V gene sequence: CDR1 MDHEN, CDR2 SYDVKM. The CDR3 has 14 residues. V lost 8 bases and J lost 1, with 13 bases in between. CDR3 coding DNA: TGTGCCAGCTCCAGGGTTCATGGCACAGATACGCAGTATTTT. Its protein product is CASSRVHGTDTQYF.

In its sample, this clone was seen once. V is TRBV27 and J is TRBJ1-2; TRBD1 matches 7 bases. CDR1 and CDR2 (germline): MNHEY, SMNVEV (reference sequence). The CDR3 loop spans 13 amino acids. The V and J ends lost 5 bases and 3 bases, in that order; junction bases with no gene match: 3. The CDR3 sequence: CASSQTGDYGYTF. DNA for the CDR3: TGTGCCAGCAGTCAAACAGGGGACTATGGCTACACCTTC.

J is TRBJ1-1 and V is TRBV6-2 or TRBV6-3, with D hard to call. CDR1 is MNHEY and CDR2 is SVGEGT in the germline V gene. The CDR3 is 15 residues long. V lost 2 bases and J lost 3, with 13 bases in between. CDR3 DNA: TGTGCCAGCAGTTACCCGCATTGGGAGGACACTGAAGCTTTCTTT. This sequence encodes CASSYPHWEDTEAFF.

This clone was seen more than once but under ten times. This chain connects TRBV14 to TRBJ1-2, with D perhaps TRBD1 (5 bases). The CDR3 runs to 12 residues. From germline, CDR1 is SGHDN and CDR2 FVKESK. Trimming left V 7 bases short and J 4 bases short, with 10 bases between. DNA of the CDR3: TGTGCCAGCACAAAGGGACTCTATGGCTACACCTTC. It yields the protein CASTKGLYGYTF.

The CDR3 loop reads CASSVGSGLYEQYF. CDR3 DNA sequence: TGTGCCAGCAGCGTAGGTAGCGGGCTCTACGAGCAGTACTTC. The V and J genes are TRBV9 and TRBJ2-7; 7 bases map to TRBD2. Trimming took 0 bases from V and 3 from J; bases not matched to a gene: 3. Germline V gene sequence: CDR1 SGDLS, CDR2 YYNGEE. This CDR3 is 14 amino acids long.

This chain connects TRBV6-5 to TRBJ1-1; D remains unclear. The germline V and J ends were trimmed by 2 bases and 1 base, with 5 bases remaining between them. Germline loops: CDR1 MNHEY, CDR2 SVGAGI. This CDR3 region has 13 residues. The CDR3 here is CASSYKGNTEAFF. DNA of the CDR3: TGTGCCAGCAGTTACAAAGGGAACACTGAAGCTTTCTTT.

This clone was found a few times. V gene TRBV7-2 combines with J gene TRBJ1-5, with D tentatively TRBD1 (5 bases). The CDR3 length is 14 residues. Trimming left V 8 bases short and J 1 base short, with 12 bases between. Germline V CDR1 and CDR2: SGHTA, FQGNSA. The CDR3, as DNA: TGTGCCAGCGGGGCAGGGACCAGCAATCAGCCCCAGCATTTT. This encodes CASGAGTSNQPQHF.

The J gene is TRBJ2-4, the V gene TRBV10-3; D gene uncertain. Deletions cut 10 bases from V and 7 bases from J, with 23 bases between. The CDR3 runs to 15 residues. CDR1 is ENHRY and CDR2 is SYGVKD in the germline V gene. CDR3 DNA: TGTGCCACCTATAACCCTCAAATTGGGCTTAACATTCAGTACTTC. It codes for CATYNPQIGLNIQYF.

V and J are TRBV6-5 and TRBJ1-2; D not certain. Trimming took 2 bases from V and 5 from J, leaving 12 bases between them. The CDR3 extends over 14 amino acids. The germline gives CDR1 MNHEY, CDR2 SVGAGI. DNA of the CDR3: TGTGCCAGCAGTTACATGACCGGATCTTATGGCTACACCTTC. Translating gives CASSYMTGSYGYTF.

V is TRBV6-5 and J is TRBJ1-1; possibly TRBD1 for D (6 bases). Germline assignment: CDR1 MNHEY and CDR2 SVGAGI. V was shortened by 5 bases and J by 3 bases, with 7 bases between the two germline ends. The CDR3 consists of 12 residues. DNA of the CDR3: TGTGCCAGCAGTACAGGGTACACTGAAGCTTTCTTT. This gives the protein CASSTGYTEAFF.

V is TRBV7-9 and J is TRBJ1-2; a possible D gene is TRBD1 (6 bases). The CDR3 runs 12 residues. V dropped 3 bases and J dropped 7 bases, with 9 bases sitting between them. The V gene's germline CDR1 is SEHNR and CDR2 FQNEAQ (reference sequence). In nucleotides, the CDR3 is TGTGCCAGCAGCTTGGGGGGCGGTGGCTACACCTTC. This gives the protein CASSLGGGGYTF.

This clone was counted only a few times. The CDR3 here is CATSEGRGREKLFF. CDR3 nucleotides: TGTGCCACCAGTGAGGGTAGAGGACGTGAAAAACTGTTTTTT. This rearrangement joins TRBV24-1 to TRBJ1-4; D uncertain. Trimming took off 4 bases at V and 7 bases at J, with 12 bases between the two ends. The germline gives CDR1 KGHDR, CDR2 SFDVKD. The CDR3 totals 14 residues.

J is TRBJ1-1 and V is TRBV6-5; TRBD1 is a possible D gene (5 bases). Germline V CDR1 and CDR2: MNHEY, SVGAGI. The CDR3 loop spans 15 amino acids. The V end was cut by 6 bases, the J end by 2 bases, with 16 bases between. DNA for the CDR3: TGTGCCAGCAGGGGACCCATTATAAAAAACACTGAAGCTTTCTTT. It specifies CASRGPIIKNTEAFF.

CDR3 residues: CASSRMNTEAFF. The CDR3 DNA sequence: TGTGCCAGCAGCCGCATGAACACTGAAGCTTTCTTT. The V call is TRBV3-1 (or the pseudogene TRBV3-2), the J call TRBJ1-1, with D unresolved. This CDR3 has 12 amino acids. Per the germline V gene, CDR1 is LGHDT and CDR2 is YNNKEL (reference sequence). V gave up 4 bases and J gave up 0 bases, with 3 bases separating them.

This chain links TRBV5-1 with TRBJ2-5; the D gene is possibly TRBD1 (6 bases). The V end was cut by 4 bases, the J end by 2 bases, with 12 bases between. Germline assignment: CDR1 SGHRS and CDR2 YFSETQ. The CDR3 runs to 14 residues. The CDR3 spells CASSPGTLQETQYF. The CDR3 bases are TGCGCCAGCAGCCCGGGGACACTTCAAGAGACCCAGTACTTC.

To note about this clone: Other DNA sequences of this sample code for an identical CDR3. The CDR3 DNA is TGTGCCAGCAGTTTGGGCCAGCCCCAGCATTTT. Translation gives CASSLGQPQHF. The chain employs TRBV28 and TRBJ1-5, with D hard to call. Germline V gene lookup returns CDR1 MDHEN and CDR2 SYDVKM. This CDR3 spans 11 amino acids. Trimming cost V 3 bases and J 7 bases, with 4 bases left between them. The full variable domain, its missing parts supplied by reference TRBV28 and TRBJ1-5, is DVKVTQSSRYLVKRTGEKVFLECVQDMDHENMFWYRQDPGLGLRLIYFSYDVKMKEKGDIPEGYSVSREKKERFSLILESASTNQTSMYLCASSLGQPQHFGDGTRLSIL.

The chain joins TRBV9 to TRBJ1-2, with unresolved D. CDR3 size: 18 residues. Germline lookup yields CDR1 SGDLS and CDR2 YYNGEE. The V gene lost 0 bases and the J gene lost 2 bases, with 20 bases spanning the gap. The CDR3 is CASSVDPQRQELNYGYTF. CDR3 DNA sequence: TGTGCCAGCAGCGTAGACCCCCAGCGGCAGGAGCTAAACTATGGCTACACCTTC. The complete variable domain, with remaining parts taken from reference TRBV9 and TRBJ1-2, reads DSGVTQTPKHLITATGQRVTLRCSPRSGDLSVYWYQQSLDQGLQFLIQYYNGEERAKGNILERFSAQQFPDLHSELNLSSLELGDSALYFCASSVDPQRQELNYGYTFGSGTRLTVV.

V gene TRBV5-3 combines with J gene TRBJ2-7; D is unclear. TRBV5-3 is reported as an ORF; its role is uncertain. There are 15 residues in the CDR3. V dropped 3 bases and J dropped 5 bases, with 18 bases sitting between them. CDR3 amino acids: CARSCPPGTANEQYF. CDR3 bases: TGTGCCAGAAGCTGCCCTCCTGGAACGGCAAACGAGCAGTACTTC.

This sequence joins TRBV4-2 and TRBJ2-3; D possibly uses TRBD1 or TRBD2 (6 bases each). CDR3 size: 17 residues. Germline CDR1 is LGHNA and CDR2 is YNFKEQ. V gave up 4 bases and J gave up 3 bases, with 20 bases separating them. CDR3 DNA: TGTGCCAGCAGCCCCCTAGGAGGGGGACGAGGTACAGATACGCAGTATTTT. Translating gives CASSPLGGGRGTDTQYF.

The chain uses TRBV2 and TRBJ1-1, with 9 bases matching TRBD1. V lost 6 bases to trimming and J lost 1 base; unmatched junction nucleotides: 9. Germline CDR1 is SNHLY and CDR2 is FYNNEI. The CDR3 consists of 16 residues. The CDR3 DNA sequence: TGTGCCAGCAGCCCTCGTGGGGGACAGGGGAACACTGAAGCTTTCTTT. Protein sequence: CASSPRGGQGNTEAFF.

This clone occurred once. CDR3 DNA sequence: TGCGCCAGCAGCCAAGTAATTGTACTTTCAACTAATGAAAAACTGTTTTTT. Its translation: CASSQVIVLSTNEKLFF. The chain combines TRBV4-3 with TRBJ1-4; D not resolved. This CDR3 has 17 residues. CDR1 is LGHNA, CDR2 YSLEER, per germline. V lost 1 base and J 0 bases, leaving 12 bases between the germline ends.